The sequence of this T cell receptor (beta chain) was determined in a study of regulatory T cells in long-lasting Graves disease. Study outcomes and limitations: Among samples with persistent disease, TRBV28, TRBJ1-2 and TRBJ2-5 were favored.

This CDR3 is 14 amino acids long. The V and J ends lost 2 bases and 9 bases respectively, with 13 bases between them. Germline CDR1 is MNHEY and CDR2 is SVGEGT. Libraries of TCR beta came from iRepertoire HTBI primers plus Arm-PCR of CDR3 regions. MiXCR was run by TCRdb on the multiplex PCR reads, yielding one entry per CDR3 protein. This table holds about 470,000 distinct CDR3 sequences, around 20% found once. Time point defined: persistent/refractory GD, antithyroid drugs over 5 years with positive TRAb. The TCR library was made from RNA that had been extracted from PBMCs in TRIzol. To note about this clonotype: Its antigen is not identified.

The material sequenced was peripheral blood mononuclear cells (PBMCs), taken when the disease was refractory, from a patient treated with antithyroid drugs. The receptor comes from a female donor with Graves disease. The J gene is TRBJ2-2, the V gene TRBV6-2 or TRBV6-3; perhaps D is TRBD1 or TRBD2 (5 bases each). DNA of the CDR3: TGTGCCAGCAGTTACGACCCGCAGGGACGGGAGCTGTTTTTT. As protein: CASSYDPQGRELFF.